The rows below give T cell receptor beta chains drawn from one sample of a study of cytomegalovirus exposure and HLA in healthy donors. The assay was immunoSEQ multiplex PCR, and TCRdb's table has in-frame clones only and misses some. The repertoire holds fewer than 200,000 clones, about 85% seen once, with 0.9% to 1.2% in the top ten. Sequencing input: PBMCs. All receptors derive from a boy between 2 and 10 years old in good health and CMV-seronegative. CDR3s include the opening cysteine and the closing phenylalanine or tryptophan. The D gene is left open where the match is weak. Rows may omit the clone size; those that give it use once, few, many or a size class.

13,TRBV4-1,TRBJ1-5,few,NA,CASSQDLEQPQHF,TGCGCCAGCAGCCAAGATCTGGAGCAGCCCCAGCATTTT
16,TRBV5-1,TRBJ2-1,NA,TRBD2,CASSFSSGTSYNEQFF,TGCGCCAGCAGCTTTTCTAGCGGGACCTCCTACAATGAGCAGTTCTTC
17,TRBV7-2,TRBJ2-3,NA,TRBD2,CASSFVVGGRSTDTQYF,TGTGCCAGCAGCTTCGTAGTGGGAGGGCGCAGCACAGATACGCAGTATTTT
13,TRBV5-1,TRBJ2-3,NA,NA,CASSYTAADTQYF,TGCGCCAGCAGTTATACAGCGGCAGATACGCAGTATTTT
15,TRBV6-6,TRBJ2-1,NA,TRBD1,CASSSGQGSHNEQFF,TGTGCCAGCAGTTCGGGACAGGGGTCCCACAATGAGCAGTTCTTC
12,TRBV30,TRBJ1-1,NA,NA,CAWSVGQLEAFF,TGTGCCTGGAGTGTTGGACAGCTTGAAGCTTTCTTT
14,TRBV7-9,TRBJ1-1,NA,NA,CASSLVNRNTEAFF,TGTGCCAGCAGCTTAGTGAACAGGAACACTGAAGCTTTCTTT
16,TRBV6-1,TRBJ1-4,few,NA,CASSELTGSLNEKLFF,TGTGCCAGCAGTGAGCTAACAGGGAGCCTTAATGAAAAACTGTTTTTT
14,TRBV5-4,TRBJ2-5,NA,TRBD1,CASSAGQGRETQYF,TGTGCCAGCAGCGCAGGACAGGGGCGGGAGACCCAGTACTTC
13,TRBV6-1,TRBJ1-4,NA,NA,CASRLPAGGKLFF,TGTGCCAGCAGACTCCCCGCGGGAGGAAAACTGTTTTTT
14,TRBV28,TRBJ1-5,NA,TRBD1,CASSRRQGRKPQHF,TGTGCCAGCAGTCGACGACAGGGGCGGAAGCCCCAGCATTTT